Below, 2 T cell receptor beta chains from the same sample are listed, as sequenced in a study of T cell changes during pregnancy in multiple sclerosis. Profiling relied on immunoSEQ multiplex PCR, and the TCRdb table lists in-frame clones only, not all of them. The sample has approximately 44,000 clones, 92% seen once; the top ten hold roughly 0.55%. The sequences come from CD4+ T cells from peripheral blood mononuclear cells, collected in the third trimester of pregnancy. The receptors derive from a female donor with multiple sclerosis, enrolled in a pregnancy study.

The chain has TRBV2 and TRBJ1-6; 8 bases line up with TRBD1. The germline gives CDR1 SNHLY, CDR2 FYNNEI. The J segment lost 11 bases and the V segment lost 6 bases, leaving 9 bases of the junction unmatched. CDR3 length equals 14 residues. The CDR3 spells CASRVGQAGTPLHF. In nucleotides, the CDR3 is TGTGCCAGCAGGGTGGGACAGGCGGGGACACCCCTCCACTTT.

The chain combines TRBV14 with TRBJ2-5; TRBD1 might be the D (6 bases). V was cut by 1 base and J by 5 bases, with 14 bases left in between. CDR1 SGHDN and CDR2 FVKESK come from the germline V gene. The CDR3 runs to 15 residues. The CDR3: CASSQVRDTKETQYF. The CDR3 DNA follows: TGTGCCAGCAGCCAAGTCCGGGACACAAAGGAGACCCAGTACTTC.